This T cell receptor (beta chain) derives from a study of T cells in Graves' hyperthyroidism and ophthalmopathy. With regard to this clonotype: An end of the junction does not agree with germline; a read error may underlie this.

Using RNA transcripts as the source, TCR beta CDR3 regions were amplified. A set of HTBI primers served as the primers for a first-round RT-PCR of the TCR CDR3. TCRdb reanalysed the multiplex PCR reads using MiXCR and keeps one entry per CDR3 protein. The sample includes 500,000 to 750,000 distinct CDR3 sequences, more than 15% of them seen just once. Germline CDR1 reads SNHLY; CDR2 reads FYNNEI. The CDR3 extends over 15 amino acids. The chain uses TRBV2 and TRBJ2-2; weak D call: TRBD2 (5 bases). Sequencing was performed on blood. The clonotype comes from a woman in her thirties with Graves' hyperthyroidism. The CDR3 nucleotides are TGTGCCAGCAGCTGCCGGGGAGCTTATACCGGGGAGCTGCTTTTT. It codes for CASSCRGAYTGELLF. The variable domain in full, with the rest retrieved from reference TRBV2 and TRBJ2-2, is EPEVTQTPSHQVTQMGQEVILRCVPISNHLYFYWYRQILGQKVEFLVSFYNNEISEKSEIFDDQFSVERPDGSNFTLKIRSTKLEDSAMYFCASSCRGAYTGELLFGEGSRLTVL.